This T cell receptor beta chain was retrieved from a study of blood T cell repertoires in COVID-19. Whole-study context: The origin of the acute and convalescent COVID-19 samples was the United States, Italy and Spain. T cells, B-cell-depleted T cells, or PBMCs supplied cDNA or gDNA.

Germline assignment: CDR1 MNHEY and CDR2 SVGAGI. V was trimmed by 4 bases and J by 8 bases, leaving 17 bases between them. The CDR3 length is 14 residues. Authors' analysis steps: Estimated nucleated cell counts came from reference gene primer amplification. Using immunoSEQ multiplex PCR, the repertoire was profiled, and TCRdb retains in-frame clones only, with some absent. V and J calls plus clone size are reproduced from that table; the DNA served to infer D and trimming. The table has around 99,000 clones, 65% to 80% seen once. The chain joins TRBV6-5 to TRBJ1-2; D is possibly TRBD1 (6 bases). The clonotype comes from a man aged 65 to 79 with acute or convalescent COVID-19. Sequences were obtained from peripheral blood. CDR3 loop: CASSSTQGRFGYTF. CDR3 bases: TGTGCCAGCAGTTCAACCCAGGGGCGGTTCGGCTACACCTTC.